This T cell receptor beta chain was profiled in a study of CD8+CD57+ T cells in acquired aplastic anemia. Patients picked for sequencing had shown CD8+CD57+ cell expansion detected by flow cytometry. V gave up 4 bases and J gave up 3 bases; unmatched junction bases: 1. Germline V gene sequence: CDR1 MGHRA, CDR2 YSYEKL. The CDR3 sequence is 15 residues long. The use of genomic DNA as template underpinned the TCR beta VDJ and CDR3 profiling. TCRdb ran MiXCR on the reads and lists one entry per CDR3 protein. The sample shows 150,000 to 200,000 distinct CDR3 sequences, under 55% of them seen only once. The chain employs TRBV4-1 and TRBJ2-1; 12 positions agree with TRBD2. Specimen: sorted CD4+, CD8+, or CD8+CD57+ T cells (not recorded which) from PBMCs. The sequence was obtained from a human donor with aplastic anemia. Here the CDR3 reads CASSRTSGVYNEQFF. The CDR3 nucleotides are TGCGCCAGCAGCCGGACTAGCGGGGTCTACAATGAGCAGTTCTTC.